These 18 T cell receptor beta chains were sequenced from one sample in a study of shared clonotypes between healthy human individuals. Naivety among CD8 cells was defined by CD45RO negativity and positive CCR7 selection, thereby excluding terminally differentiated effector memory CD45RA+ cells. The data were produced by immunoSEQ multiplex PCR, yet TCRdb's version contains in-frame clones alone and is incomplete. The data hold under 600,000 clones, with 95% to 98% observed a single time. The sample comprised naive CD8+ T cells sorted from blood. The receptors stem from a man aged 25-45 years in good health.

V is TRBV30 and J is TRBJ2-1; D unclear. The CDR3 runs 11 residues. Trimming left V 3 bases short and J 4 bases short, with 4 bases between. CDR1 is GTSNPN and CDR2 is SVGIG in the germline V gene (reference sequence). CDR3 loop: CAWRKYNEQFF. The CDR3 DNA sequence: TGTGCCTGGAGAAAATACAATGAGCAGTTCTTC.

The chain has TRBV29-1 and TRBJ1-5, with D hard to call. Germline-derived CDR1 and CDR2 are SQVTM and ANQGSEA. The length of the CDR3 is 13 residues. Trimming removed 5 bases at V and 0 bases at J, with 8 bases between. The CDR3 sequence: CSVQVYSNQPQHF. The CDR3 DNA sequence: TGCAGCGTTCAAGTCTATAGCAATCAGCCCCAGCATTTT.

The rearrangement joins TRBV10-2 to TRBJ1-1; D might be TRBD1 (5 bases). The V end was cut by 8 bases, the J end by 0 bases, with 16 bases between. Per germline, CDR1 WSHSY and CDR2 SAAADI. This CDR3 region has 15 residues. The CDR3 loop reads CASLSPWGMNTEAFF. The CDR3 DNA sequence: TGCGCCAGCCTGTCCCCATGGGGGATGAACACTGAAGCTTTCTTT.

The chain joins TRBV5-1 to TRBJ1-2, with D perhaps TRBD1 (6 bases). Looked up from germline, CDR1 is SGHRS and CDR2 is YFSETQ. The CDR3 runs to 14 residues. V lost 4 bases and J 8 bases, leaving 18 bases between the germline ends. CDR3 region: CASSGTGMGDGYTF. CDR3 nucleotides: TGCGCCAGCAGCGGCACAGGGATGGGAGACGGCTACACCTTC.

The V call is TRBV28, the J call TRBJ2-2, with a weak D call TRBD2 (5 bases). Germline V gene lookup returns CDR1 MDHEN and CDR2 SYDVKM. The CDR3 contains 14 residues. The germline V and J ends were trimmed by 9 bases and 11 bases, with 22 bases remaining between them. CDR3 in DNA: TGTGCCAGTTGGTTAGGGCTGGGAGACTCAGAGCTGTTTTTT. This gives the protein CASWLGLGDSELFF.

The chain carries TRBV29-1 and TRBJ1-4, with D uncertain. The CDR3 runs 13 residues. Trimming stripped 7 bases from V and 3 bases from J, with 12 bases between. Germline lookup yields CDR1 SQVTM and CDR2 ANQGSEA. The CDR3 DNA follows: TGCAGCGCCCGTGCCACAGCTAATGAAAAACTGTTTTTT. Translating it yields CSARATANEKLFF.

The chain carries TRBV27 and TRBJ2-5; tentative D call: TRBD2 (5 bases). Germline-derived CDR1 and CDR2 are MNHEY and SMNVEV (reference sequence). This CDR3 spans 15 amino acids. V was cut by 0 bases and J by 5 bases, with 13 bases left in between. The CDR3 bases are TGTGCCAGCAGTTTATCGAACGGGGTAGGCGAGACCCAGTACTTC. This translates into CASSLSNGVGETQYF.

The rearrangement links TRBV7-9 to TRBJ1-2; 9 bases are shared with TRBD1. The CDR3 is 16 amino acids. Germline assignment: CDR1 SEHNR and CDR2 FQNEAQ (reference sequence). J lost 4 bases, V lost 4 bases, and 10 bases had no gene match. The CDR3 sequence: CASSYRDRELSYGYTF. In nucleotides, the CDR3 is TGTGCCAGCAGCTACCGGGACAGGGAGTTGAGCTATGGCTACACCTTC.

The chain's CDR3 is CASSSTNNEQFF. For the CDR3, the DNA is TGTGCCAGCAGCAGTACAAACAATGAGCAGTTCTTC. The V call is TRBV5-4, the J call TRBJ2-1, with D unresolved. Germline assignment: CDR1 SGHNT and CDR2 YYREEE (reference sequence). The CDR3 consists of 12 residues. V lost 4 bases and J lost 5, with 7 bases in between.

DNA for the CDR3: TGCGCCAGCAGGGACAGAAATGGGACCTACGAGCAGTACTTC. It encodes CASRDRNGTYEQYF. The chain couples TRBV10-2 to TRBJ2-7, with D possibly matching TRBD1 (6 bases). V was trimmed by 6 bases and J by 2 bases, leaving 14 bases between them. Germline CDR1 is WSHSY and CDR2 is SAAADI. This CDR3 contains 14 residues.

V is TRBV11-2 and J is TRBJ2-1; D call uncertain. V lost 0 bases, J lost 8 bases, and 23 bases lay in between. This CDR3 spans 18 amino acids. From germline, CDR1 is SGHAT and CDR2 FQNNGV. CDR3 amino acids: CASSLDVAGLGLGDEQFF. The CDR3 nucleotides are TGTGCCAGCAGCTTAGATGTCGCAGGCTTGGGATTAGGTGATGAGCAGTTCTTC.

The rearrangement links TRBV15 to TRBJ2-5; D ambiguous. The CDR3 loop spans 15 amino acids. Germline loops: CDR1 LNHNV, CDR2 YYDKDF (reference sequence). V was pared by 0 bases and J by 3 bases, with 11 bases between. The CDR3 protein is CATSRDLTREETQYF. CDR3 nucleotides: TGTGCCACCAGCAGAGATCTGACACGTGAAGAGACCCAGTACTTC.

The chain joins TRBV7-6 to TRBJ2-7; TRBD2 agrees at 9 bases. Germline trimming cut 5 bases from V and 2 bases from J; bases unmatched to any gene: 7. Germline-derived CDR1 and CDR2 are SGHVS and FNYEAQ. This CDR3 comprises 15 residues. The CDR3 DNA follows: TGTGCCAGCAGCCCCCTAGCGGGACCTGCCTACGAGCAGTACTTC. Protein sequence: CASSPLAGPAYEQYF.

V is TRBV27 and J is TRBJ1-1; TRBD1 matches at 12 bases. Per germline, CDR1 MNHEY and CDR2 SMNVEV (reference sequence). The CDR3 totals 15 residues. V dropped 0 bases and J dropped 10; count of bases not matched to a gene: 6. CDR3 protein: CASSLSGTGGARAFF. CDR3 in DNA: TGTGCCAGCAGTTTATCGGGGACAGGGGGCGCGAGAGCTTTCTTT.

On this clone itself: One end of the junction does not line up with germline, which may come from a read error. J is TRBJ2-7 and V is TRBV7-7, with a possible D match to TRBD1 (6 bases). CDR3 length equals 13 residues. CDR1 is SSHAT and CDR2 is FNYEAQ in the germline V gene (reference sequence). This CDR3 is CASSPGQGTEQYF. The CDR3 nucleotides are TGTGCTAGCAGCCCAGGGCAGGGGACCGAGCAGTACTTC.

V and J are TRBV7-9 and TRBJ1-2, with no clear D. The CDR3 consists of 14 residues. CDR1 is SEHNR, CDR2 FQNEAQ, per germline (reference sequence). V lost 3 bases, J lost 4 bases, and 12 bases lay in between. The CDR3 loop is CASSFSSGSYGYTF. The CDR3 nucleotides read TGTGCCAGCAGCTTCTCCTCAGGTTCCTATGGCTACACCTTC.

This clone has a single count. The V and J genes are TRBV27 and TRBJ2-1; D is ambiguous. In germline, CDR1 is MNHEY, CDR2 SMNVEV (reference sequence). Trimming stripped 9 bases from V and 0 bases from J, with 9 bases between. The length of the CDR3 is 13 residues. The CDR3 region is CASSVFSYNEQFF. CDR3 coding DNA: TGTGCCAGTTCCGTTTTCTCCTACAATGAGCAGTTCTTC.

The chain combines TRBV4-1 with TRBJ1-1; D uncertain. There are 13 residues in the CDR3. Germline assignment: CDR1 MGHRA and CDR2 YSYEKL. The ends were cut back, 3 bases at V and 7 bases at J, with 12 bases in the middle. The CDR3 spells CASSQVGSFEAFF. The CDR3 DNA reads TGCGCCAGCAGCCAGGTTGGGAGCTTTGAAGCTTTCTTT.